One sample yielded the 26 T cell receptor beta chains listed below, sequenced in a study of cytomegalovirus exposure and HLA in healthy donors. It was with 60 Vbeta and 13 Jbeta primers that the PCR ran. Profiling relied on immunoSEQ multiplex PCR, and the TCRdb table lists in-frame clones only, not all of them. This table holds some 130,000 clones, about four fifths found once. Material for sequencing was PBMCs. The receptor source for this set is a male donor in good health and CMV-seropositive.

The V call is TRBV5-5, the J call TRBJ1-3, with a weak D call TRBD1 (5 bases). Trimming removed 0 bases at V and 4 bases at J, with 14 bases between. Looked up from germline, CDR1 is SGHKS and CDR2 is YYEKEE (reference sequence). The CDR3 extends over 16 amino acids. CDR3 coding DNA: TGTGCCAGCAGCTTGGCTGTCATTGGACAAGGAAACACCATATATTTT. Residues: CASSLAVIGQGNTIYF.

This clone is a singleton in its sample. The chain joins TRBV2 to TRBJ1-2; the D is unclear. CDR1 is SNHLY and CDR2 is FYNNEI in the germline V gene. V was pared by 1 base and J by 3 bases, with 6 bases between. The CDR3 is 13 amino acids. CDR3 residues: CASSEERHYGYTF. The CDR3 coding sequence is TGTGCCAGCAGTGAAGAGAGGCACTATGGCTACACCTTC.

This clone was seen a few times. The J gene is TRBJ1-2, the V gene TRBV19; tentative D call: TRBD1 (6 bases). From germline, CDR1 is LNHDA and CDR2 SQIVND (reference sequence). The CDR3 runs 14 residues. V was trimmed by 5 bases and J by 1 base, leaving 11 bases between them. The CDR3 DNA is TGTGCCAGTAGTCGGGCAGGGGATAACTATGGCTACACCTTC. It encodes CASSRAGDNYGYTF.

This clone came up once. J is TRBJ1-4 and V is TRBV19; TRBD1 is a possible D gene (6 bases). Trimming removed 4 bases at V and 2 bases at J, with 11 bases between. The CDR3 extends over 15 amino acids. Germline V gives CDR1 LNHDA, CDR2 SQIVND (reference sequence). The CDR3 nucleotides read TGTGCCAGTAGTACTACAGGGTGGACTAATGAAAAACTGTTTTTT. It translates to CASSTTGWTNEKLFF.

This sequence joins TRBV9 and TRBJ2-5; TRBD1 is a possible D gene (5 bases). The V end lost 0 bases, the J end lost 3 bases, and 9 bases lay between the germline ends. The germline gives CDR1 SGDLS, CDR2 YYNGEE. There are 14 residues in the CDR3. CDR3 sequence: CASSVGGGKETQYF. The CDR3 bases are TGTGCCAGCAGCGTAGGGGGCGGAAAAGAGACCCAGTACTTC.

V is TRBV5-1 and J is TRBJ1-1; D is ambiguous. Germline lookup yields CDR1 SGHRS and CDR2 YFSETQ. This CDR3 region has 17 residues. The ends were cut back, 0 bases at V and 1 base at J, with 16 bases in the middle. The CDR3 coding sequence is TGCGCCAGCAGCTTGGCCTCAGGTTCGGTGGCGAACACTGAAGCTTTCTTT. It is translated as CASSLASGSVANTEAFF.

J is TRBJ2-3 and V is TRBV6-4; TRBD2 matches 11 bases. Germline-derived CDR1 and CDR2 are MRHNA and SNTAGT. CDR3 length: 16 residues. Trimming cost V 3 bases and J 3 bases; bases outside gene matches: 5. CDR3 sequence reads: CASSDHSGGATDTQYF. The DNA for the CDR3 is TGTGCCAGCAGTGATCATAGCGGGGGGGCAACAGATACGCAGTATTTT.

The chain uses TRBV15 and TRBJ2-5, with D possibly matching TRBD1 (6 bases). The CDR3 totals 17 residues. V dropped 3 bases and J dropped 2 bases, with 19 bases sitting between them. Germline loops: CDR1 LNHNV, CDR2 YYDKDF (reference sequence). CDR3 amino acids: CATSRQPLTGLQETQYF. CDR3 in DNA: TGTGCCACCAGCAGGCAACCGTTGACAGGCTTACAAGAGACCCAGTACTTC.

The chain is built from TRBV6-5 and TRBJ2-7; 9 bases are shared with TRBD1. This CDR3 spans 16 amino acids. J gave up 2 bases and V 3 bases, and 8 bases lay outside the gene matches. Germline V gene sequence: CDR1 MNHEY, CDR2 SVGAGI. The chain's CDR3 is CASSYSGTGTPYEQYF. The CDR3 nucleotides are TGTGCCAGCAGTTATTCCGGGACAGGGACCCCCTACGAGCAGTACTTC.

This chain joins TRBV6-5 and TRBJ1-4; 7 nucleotides align to TRBD1. The CDR3 runs 16 residues. Losses at the gene ends were 2 bases for V and 0 bases for J; bases not matched to a gene: 3. Looked up from germline, CDR1 is MNHEY and CDR2 is SVGAGI. CDR3 residues: CASSYDRDTTNEKLFF. Written as DNA, the CDR3 is TGTGCCAGCAGTTACGACAGGGATACAACTAATGAAAAACTGTTTTTT.

The chain links TRBV2 to TRBJ2-7; 7 nucleotides agree with TRBD2. J gave up 7 bases and V 8 bases, and 20 bases lay outside the gene matches. Germline V gives CDR1 SNHLY, CDR2 FYNNEI. The CDR3 contains 16 residues. Written as DNA, the CDR3 is TGTGCCAGCCTAAGGCGGCTAGCGGAGTCTTCGGGAGAGCAGTACTTC. It codes for CASLRRLAESSGEQYF.

The genes are TRBV5-1 and TRBJ2-3, with 12 positions matching TRBD2. Germline V gives CDR1 SGHRS, CDR2 YFSETQ. The CDR3 contains 17 residues. V was clipped by 4 bases and J by 3 bases; unmatched bases: 9. CDR3 bases: TGCGCCAGCAGCCTCTTCGGACTAGCGGGACCAACAGATACGCAGTATTTT. It translates to CASSLFGLAGPTDTQYF. Full variable domain (remainder filled in from reference TRBV5-1 and TRBJ2-3): KAGVTQTPRYLIKTRGQQVTLSCSPISGHRSVSWYQQTPGQGLQFLFEYFSETQRNKGNFPGRFSGRQFSNSRSEMNVSTLELGDSALYLCASSLFGLAGPTDTQYFGPGTRLTVL.

This clone was detected only once. The chain uses TRBV27 and TRBJ2-4, with 9 bases matching TRBD1. Losses at the gene ends were 5 bases for V and 3 bases for J; bases not matched to a gene: 11. Germline V lookup: CDR1 MNHEY, CDR2 SMNVEV (reference sequence). The CDR3 spans 17 residues. CDR3 loop: CASSRHPGQGGKNIQYF. Here the CDR3 DNA reads TGTGCCAGCAGTCGACATCCGGGACAGGGTGGCAAAAACATTCAGTACTTC.

This chain connects TRBV9 to TRBJ2-2; 7 nucleotides line up with TRBD2. V was pared by 0 bases and J by 1 base, with 3 bases of the junction left unmatched. The length of the CDR3 is 16 residues. The germline V gene has CDR1 SGDLS and CDR2 YYNGEE. CDR3 DNA sequence: TGTGCCAGCAGCGTAGGACTAGCCCAGAACACCGGGGAGCTGTTTTTT. It encodes CASSVGLAQNTGELFF.

The chain employs TRBV5-6 and TRBJ2-5; the D gene is possibly TRBD2 (6 bases). The tail of the sequence fits TRBJ2-7 better, so the J call may be wrong. CDR3 size: 14 residues. Germline CDR1 SGHDT, CDR2 YYEEEE. The CDR3 nucleotides are TGTGCCAGCAGGGTGGGACGGGAGCTCTACGAGCAGTACTTC. Its protein is CASRVGRELYEQYF.

The chain is built from TRBV5-1 and TRBJ2-7, with 13 bases lining up with TRBD2. The CDR3 totals 15 residues. Per the germline V gene, CDR1 is SGHRS and CDR2 is YFSETQ. With 4 bases clipped from V and 7 bases from J, the junction kept 8 bases outside the gene matches. CDR3 nucleotides: TGCGCCAGCAGCACCGGGACTAGCGGGATGGAAGAGCAGTACTTC. This translates into CASSTGTSGMEEQYF.

This clone was seen more than once but under ten times. The chain joins TRBV14 to TRBJ2-5, with TRBD1 identical over 8 bases. This CDR3 spans 14 amino acids. CDR1 and CDR2 (germline): SGHDN, FVKESK. Trimming cost V 4 bases and J 4 bases; bases outside gene matches: 5. CDR3 loop: CASSRDRGLETQYF. CDR3 DNA sequence: TGTGCCAGCAGCCGAGACAGGGGTCTAGAGACCCAGTACTTC.

This clone was detected only once. This chain links TRBV18 with TRBJ1-4; 7 bases fit TRBD1. J gave up 0 bases and V 5 bases, and 3 bases lay outside the gene matches. Germline V gene sequence: CDR1 KGHSH, CDR2 LQKENI. The CDR3 is 15 residues long. CDR3 loop: CASSAQGATNEKLFF. CDR3 DNA: TGTGCCAGCTCAGCCCAGGGGGCAACTAATGAAAAACTGTTTTTT.

The rearrangement joins TRBV7-9 to TRBJ1-4; TRBD1 might be the D (5 bases). The CDR3 spans 15 residues. CDR1 and CDR2 from the germline V gene are SEHNR and FQNEAQ (reference sequence). Trimming stripped 1 base from V and 2 bases from J, with 8 bases between. The CDR3 nucleotides are TGTGCCAGCAGCTTAGTCGCAGGGACTAATGAAAAACTGTTTTTT. Translation gives CASSLVAGTNEKLFF.

In DNA, the CDR3 is TGCGCCAGCAGCCCCGGGACTAGCGGGGAGACAGATACGCAGTATTTT. It translates to CASSPGTSGETDTQYF. The gene calls are TRBV5-1 and TRBJ2-3; 13 bases are a match to TRBD2. Germline V CDR1 and CDR2: SGHRS, YFSETQ. This CDR3 has 16 amino acids. V lost 4 bases and J lost 3; bases outside the gene matches: 5.

V gene TRBV5-6 combines with J gene TRBJ2-7, with 7 positions matching TRBD1. The CDR3 runs to 13 residues. V lost 4 bases, J lost 5 bases, and 6 bases stayed unmatched. In germline, CDR1 is SGHDT, CDR2 YYEEEE. For the CDR3, the DNA is TGTGCCAGCAGCCCCCGGGACAGCGACGAGCAGTACTTC. Its protein is CASSPRDSDEQYF.

The V call is TRBV4-1, the J call TRBJ2-2; D remains unclear. The CDR3 is 15 amino acids. The V end was cut by 1 base, the J end by 6 bases, with 12 bases between. Germline lookup yields CDR1 MGHRA and CDR2 YSYEKL. CDR3 DNA sequence: TGCGCCAGCAGCCAAGTCCCTGTAGCATCCGGGGAGCTGTTTTTT. It specifies CASSQVPVASGELFF.

The genes are TRBV19 and TRBJ2-7, with TRBD1 matching over 10 bases. J gave up 6 bases and V 5 bases, and 7 bases lay outside the gene matches. The germline V gene encodes CDR1 LNHDA and CDR2 SQIVND (reference sequence). This CDR3 is 14 amino acids long. In DNA, the CDR3 is TGTGCCAGTAGTTTCGGGACAGGGGTTGGCGAGCAGTACTTC. This codes for CASSFGTGVGEQYF.

The rearrangement uses TRBV28 and TRBJ2-7; TRBD2 agrees at 14 bases. After removal of 8 bases from V and 6 bases from J, the junction contained 12 bases not matched to a gene. The CDR3 consists of 16 residues. The germline V gene has CDR1 MDHEN and CDR2 SYDVKM. CDR3 in amino acids: CASGRTRTSGRSEQYF. Here the CDR3 DNA reads TGTGCCAGCGGACGGACTCGGACTAGCGGGAGGTCCGAGCAGTACTTC.

V usage is TRBV2 and J usage is TRBJ2-2; perhaps TRBD1 as D (6 bases). V was shortened by 7 bases and J by 6 bases, with 15 bases between the two germline ends. The CDR3 is made up of 14 amino acids. Per germline, CDR1 SNHLY and CDR2 FYNNEI. CDR3 amino acids: CASNWGPDAGELFF. In nucleotides, the CDR3 is TGTGCCAGCAATTGGGGGCCTGACGCCGGGGAGCTGTTTTTT.

CDR3 region: CASSPTTSTDLSNEQFF. The DNA of the CDR3 is TGTGCCAGCAGCCCAACGACTAGCACCGACCTGAGCAATGAGCAGTTCTTC. This sequence joins TRBV9 and TRBJ2-1; 7 nucleotides line up with TRBD2. V was clipped by 4 bases and J by 6 bases; unmatched bases: 16. The CDR3 runs to 17 residues. Germline V CDR1 and CDR2: SGDLS, YYNGEE.